This TCR beta chain was captured by sequencing in a study of shared clonotypes between healthy human individuals (dated by TCRdb to about 2020). Study-wide context: Three men and a couple of women, aged 18 to 49 years, made up the cohort. The study deeply sequenced blood TCR repertoires of several healthy adults to estimate repertoire size and the extent of clonotype sharing between individuals. Different laboratories and diverse techniques were used to prepare libraries and sequence TCR repertoires, to increase sequencing depth and limit assay-specific biases. Between about 0.85 and 8.9 billion PBMCs per donor were obtained by leukapheresis. Study-wide conclusions, independent of this receptor: Because the study included only a small number of donors, the genetic and exposure-history diversity represented was limited. Pairwise subsampling indicated that sequencing depth was expected to affect the degree of clonotype sharing among donors. Sampling was restricted to blood, and TCR repertoires in tissue are likely to differ from TCR repertoires in blood.

Using the deep immunoSEQ assay, TCR CDR3 regions were amplified from genomic DNA by multiplex PCR. Extracted genomic DNA from each cell subset was spread evenly across all wells of several immunoSEQ 96-well plates, with each plate serving as a replicate. For unsorted PBMC, around 310 ng of genomic DNA, equivalent to around 30,000 T cell genomes, went into each replicate PCR. Genomic DNA from unsorted PBMC was sequenced over ten immunoSEQ deep assay plates. The purified libraries were quantified using a Qubit 3.0 fluorometer, sized with a Bioanalyzer 2100, and then quantified again using the KAPA Library Quantification kit. Each immunoSEQ 96-well plate was sequenced on its own single-read 150-cycle Illumina NextSeq 550 flow cell. Per the authors' processing: Because the immunoSEQ output held only junctional sequences and lacked quality scores, the filtering could not match the filtering applied to full-length reads. Sequences were annotated with PyIR, a Python wrapper for IgBLAST v1.9, using IMGT germline references to assign V/J genes and CDR3. Reads were removed for weak V/J assignments (E-value above 1e-6), missing CDR3, stop codons, out-of-frame junctions, or ambiguous translated residues. V3J clonotypes were defined by identical inferred V gene, J gene, and CDR3 amino acid sequence. Percentage overlap between repertoires was calculated by dividing the number of shared unique clonotypes by the size of the smaller repertoire. Three approaches were used to assess repertoire richness: RTK rarefaction, the Chao1 estimator, and Recon v2.1 estimates of unobserved clonotypes. The clones in this table, taken by TCRdb from immuneACCESS, are in-frame only. Not every clone is retained; where verified, under half of the shortfall comes from an unresolved V gene, and the cause of the rest is unknown. D and trimming come from the DNA, and the V and J calls and clone size come from that table. Present in this sample are approximately 480,000 clones, roughly 85% of which were seen just once. The top ten hold 9.5% to 15% of the sample.

Comments on this clone: The antigen it binds to is not known. Base quality data are lacking; no much larger clone is found one base away.

CDR3 length: 15 amino acids, cysteine to phenylalanine. Left in the record is the CDR3 DNA by itself, 45 bases read in frame from the first base. The germline V gene specifies LGHNA as CDR1 and YNFKEQ as CDR2. Between the V and J ends, shortened by 0 bases and 7 bases respectively, the junction contains 14 bases. Donors were healthy HIV-negative adults with no recently reported acute infections or vaccinations. Every donor was a Caucasian adult residing in Nashville, Tennessee, USA. In the unsorted samples, around 81 million PBMCs were counted, and genomic DNA was extracted using the QIAamp DNA Blood Mini kit. Blood was collected by leukapheresis, and PBMCs were isolated by Ficoll-Histopaque density gradient centrifugation and then cryopreserved in liquid nitrogen vapor phase.

This TCR was sampled from a woman aged 40 to 50 in good health. Some clones in this sample may be carry-over from other donors' samples. The chain joins TRBV4-2 to TRBJ2-3, with no reliable assignment of the D segment. Material: PBMCs. This receptor carries the CDR3 CASSQDGRTDYTQYF. In nucleotide form, the sequence is TGTGCCAGCAGCCAAGATGGGCGGACGGATTATACGCAGTATTTT.